This T cell receptor (beta chain) was recovered during a study of vaccination effects on CD4 cells after COVID-19. Germline V gives CDR1 KGHSH, CDR2 LQKENI. V dropped 2 bases and J dropped 6 bases, with 13 bases sitting between them. This CDR3 is built from 15 residues. The repertoire was sequenced with immunoSEQ multiplex PCR; TCRdb's copy has only in-frame clones and lacks some. The sample shows about 23,000 clones, around 68% of them seen only once. On this clone itself: Antigen specificity is unknown.

With the ViraFEST assay, the study expanded antigen-specific CD4+ T cells using viral peptide pools, then sequenced them. Culture lasted 10 days before CD4+ T cell isolation. Vaccinated participants had no history of SARS-CoV-2 infection and tested negative for nucleocapsid antibodies. The sequence was collected from a human donor who received a COVID-19 vaccine. The rearrangement joins TRBV18 to TRBJ1-4; tentative D call: TRBD1 (5 bases). The sequencing used CD4+ T cells from PBMCs cultured with HCoV-NL63 spike peptides, collected before COVID-19 vaccination. The DNA of the CDR3 is TGTGCCAGCTCACCAAATCCGGGACGCGATGAAAAACTGTTTTTT. It yields the protein CASSPNPGRDEKLFF.